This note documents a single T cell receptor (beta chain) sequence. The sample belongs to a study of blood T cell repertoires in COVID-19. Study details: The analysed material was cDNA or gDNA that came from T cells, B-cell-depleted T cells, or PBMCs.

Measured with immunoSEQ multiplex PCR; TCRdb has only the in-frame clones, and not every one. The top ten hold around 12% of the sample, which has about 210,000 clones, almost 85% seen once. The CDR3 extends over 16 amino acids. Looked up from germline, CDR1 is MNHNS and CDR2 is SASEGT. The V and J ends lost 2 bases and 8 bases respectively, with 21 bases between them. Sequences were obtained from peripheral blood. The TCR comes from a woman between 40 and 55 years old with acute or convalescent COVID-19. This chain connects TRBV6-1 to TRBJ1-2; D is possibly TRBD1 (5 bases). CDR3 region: CASSERQGAELTGYTF. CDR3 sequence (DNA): TGTGCCAGCAGTGAACGGCAGGGTGCGGAGCTAACGGGCTACACCTTC.